The 4 T cell receptor beta chains below all came from one sample that was sequenced in a study of control samples from healthy donors and cancer patients. Only in-frame clones appear in the TCRdb table, and some are missing; sequencing was by immunoSEQ multiplex PCR. The profile shows some 200,000 clones, roughly 94% of them singletons. Sequenced: blood. The receptors were gathered from a man between 50 and 59 years old in good health.

The J gene is TRBJ2-7, the V gene TRBV11-2, with D perhaps matching TRBD2 (6 bases). Germline assignment: CDR1 SGHAT and CDR2 FQNNGV. This CDR3 is built from 13 residues. V lost 0 bases and J 9 bases, leaving 12 bases between the germline ends. Here the CDR3 DNA reads TGTGCCAGCAGCTTAGAGCTAGCGCAGGCGCAGTACGTC. It translates to CASSLELAQAQYV.

This clone was observed a handful of times. The J gene is TRBJ1-4, the V gene TRBV7-8, with no clear D. The CDR3 has 14 residues. Trimming took 5 bases from V and 9 from J, leaving 16 bases between them. In germline, CDR1 is SGHVS, CDR2 FQNEAQ. The CDR3 reads CASSLYSVTQKLFF. CDR3 nucleotides: TGTGCCAGCAGCCTATACAGCGTCACACAAAAACTGTTTTTT.

This sequence joins TRBV7-2 and TRBJ1-6; 7 nucleotides match TRBD1. The CDR3 length is 18 residues. Germline CDR1 and CDR2: SGHTA and FQGNSA. The V gene end was trimmed by 1 base and the J gene end by 3 bases; junction bases not matched to a gene: 9. The CDR3 spells CASSLDDIRGLYNSPLHF. The DNA of the CDR3 is TGTGCCAGCAGCTTAGACGACATAAGGGGGCTCTATAATTCACCCCTCCACTTT.

The V and J genes are TRBV10-3 and TRBJ2-6, with D hard to call. The ends were cut back, 10 bases at V and 0 bases at J, with 10 bases in the middle. The CDR3 has 14 residues. Germline V gene sequence: CDR1 ENHRY, CDR2 SYGVKD. This CDR3 is CATPSDSGANVLTF. The CDR3 region has the DNA TGTGCCACCCCGTCCGACTCTGGGGCCAACGTCCTGACTTTC.